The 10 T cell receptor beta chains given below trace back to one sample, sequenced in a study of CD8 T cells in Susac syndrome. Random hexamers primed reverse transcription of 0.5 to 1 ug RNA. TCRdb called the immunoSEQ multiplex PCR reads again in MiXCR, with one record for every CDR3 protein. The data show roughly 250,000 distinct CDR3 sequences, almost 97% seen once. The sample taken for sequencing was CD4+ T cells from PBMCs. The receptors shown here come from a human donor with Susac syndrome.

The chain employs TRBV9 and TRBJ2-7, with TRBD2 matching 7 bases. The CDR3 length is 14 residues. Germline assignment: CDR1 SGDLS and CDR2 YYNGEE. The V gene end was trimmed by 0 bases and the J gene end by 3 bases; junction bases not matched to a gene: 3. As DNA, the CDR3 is TGTGCCAGCAGCGTAGACGCGGGGGACTACGAGCAGTACTTC. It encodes CASSVDAGDYEQYF.

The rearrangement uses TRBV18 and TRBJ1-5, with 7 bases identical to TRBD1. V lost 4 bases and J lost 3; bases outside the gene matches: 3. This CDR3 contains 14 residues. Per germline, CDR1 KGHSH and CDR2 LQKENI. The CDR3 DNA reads TGTGCCAGCTCACTGACAGGGCCCAATCAGCCCCAGCATTTT. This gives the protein CASSLTGPNQPQHF.

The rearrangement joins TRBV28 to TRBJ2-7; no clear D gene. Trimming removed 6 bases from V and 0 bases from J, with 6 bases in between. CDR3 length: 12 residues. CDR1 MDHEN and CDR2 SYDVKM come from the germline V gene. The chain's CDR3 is CASRMSSYEQYF. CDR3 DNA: TGTGCCAGCAGGATGTCCTCCTACGAGCAGTACTTC.

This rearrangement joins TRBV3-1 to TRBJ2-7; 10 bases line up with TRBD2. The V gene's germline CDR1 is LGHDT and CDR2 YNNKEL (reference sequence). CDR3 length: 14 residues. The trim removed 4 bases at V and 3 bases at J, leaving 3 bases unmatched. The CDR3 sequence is CASSLVAGGYEQYF. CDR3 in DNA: TGTGCCAGCAGCCTAGTAGCGGGGGGCTACGAGCAGTACTTC.

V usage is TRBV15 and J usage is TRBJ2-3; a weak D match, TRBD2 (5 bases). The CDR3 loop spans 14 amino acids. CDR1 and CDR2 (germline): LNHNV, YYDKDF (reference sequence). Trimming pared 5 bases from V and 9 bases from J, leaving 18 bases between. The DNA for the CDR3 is TGTGCCACCAGCCCTACCGCAGCACTAGAAACGCAGTATTTT. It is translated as CATSPTAALETQYF.

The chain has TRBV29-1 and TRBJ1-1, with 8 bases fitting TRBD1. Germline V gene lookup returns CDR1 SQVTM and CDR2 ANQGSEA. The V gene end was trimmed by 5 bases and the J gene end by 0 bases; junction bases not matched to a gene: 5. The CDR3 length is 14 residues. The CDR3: CSVQSGGVNTEAFF. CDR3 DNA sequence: TGCAGCGTTCAGTCAGGGGGCGTGAACACTGAAGCTTTCTTT.

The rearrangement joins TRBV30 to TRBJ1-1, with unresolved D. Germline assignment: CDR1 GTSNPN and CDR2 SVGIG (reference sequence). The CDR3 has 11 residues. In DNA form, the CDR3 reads TGTGGGTACACGAGGAACACTGAAGCTTTCTTT. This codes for CGYTRNTEAFF. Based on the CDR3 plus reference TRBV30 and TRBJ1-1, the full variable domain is SQTIHQWPATLVQPVGSPLSLECTVEGTSNPNLYWYRQAAGRGLQLLFYSVGIGQISSEVPQNLSASRPQDRQFILSSKKLLLSDSGFYLCGYTRNTEAFFGQGTRLTVV.

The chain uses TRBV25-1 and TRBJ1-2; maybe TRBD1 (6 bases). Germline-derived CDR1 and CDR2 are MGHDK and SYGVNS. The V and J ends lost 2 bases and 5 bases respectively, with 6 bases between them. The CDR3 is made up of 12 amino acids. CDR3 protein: CASSEQGYGYTF. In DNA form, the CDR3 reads TGTGCCAGCAGTGAACAGGGGTATGGCTACACCTTC.

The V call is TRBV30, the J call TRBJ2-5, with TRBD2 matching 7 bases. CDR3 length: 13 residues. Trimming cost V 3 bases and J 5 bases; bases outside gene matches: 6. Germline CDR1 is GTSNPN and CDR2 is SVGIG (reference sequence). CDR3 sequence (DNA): TGTGCCTGGAGAGCAGCGGGAAGGGAGACCCAGTACTTC. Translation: CAWRAAGRETQYF.

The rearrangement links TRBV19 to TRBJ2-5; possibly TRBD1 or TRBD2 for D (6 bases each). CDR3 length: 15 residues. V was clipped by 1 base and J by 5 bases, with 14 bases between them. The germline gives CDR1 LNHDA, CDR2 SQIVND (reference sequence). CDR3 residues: CASSIGSGAGETQYF. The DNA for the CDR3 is TGTGCCAGTAGTATAGGATCGGGGGCCGGCGAGACCCAGTACTTC.